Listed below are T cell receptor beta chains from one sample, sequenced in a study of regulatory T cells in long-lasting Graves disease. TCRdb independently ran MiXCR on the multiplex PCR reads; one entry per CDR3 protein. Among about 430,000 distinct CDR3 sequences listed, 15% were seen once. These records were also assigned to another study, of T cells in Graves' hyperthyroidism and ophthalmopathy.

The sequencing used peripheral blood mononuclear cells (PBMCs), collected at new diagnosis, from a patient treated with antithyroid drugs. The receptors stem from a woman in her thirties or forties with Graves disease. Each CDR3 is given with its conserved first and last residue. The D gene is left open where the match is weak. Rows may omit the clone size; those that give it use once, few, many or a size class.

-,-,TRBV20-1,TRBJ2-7,TGCAGTGCTAGCGGAGGACTATTCCTAGCCGCTACCTACGAGCAGTACTTC,CSASGGLFLAATYEQYF
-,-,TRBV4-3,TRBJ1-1,TGCGCCAGCAGCCAAGGGGGTGTACAGGGAGGGTGGAACACTGAAGCTTTCTTT,CASSQGGVQGGWNTEAFF
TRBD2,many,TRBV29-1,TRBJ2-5,TGCAGCGGGCGCACGGGGCTAGCGGCGGGGGCCCAGTACTTC,CSGRTGLAAGAQYF
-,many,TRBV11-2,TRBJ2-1,TGTGCCAGCAGCTTAGGGCTAGCGTCCCTCTACAATGAGCAGTTCTTC,CASSLGLASLYNEQFF
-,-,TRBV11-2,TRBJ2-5,TGTGCCAGCACCCCCCTTGAGTGGAGGCTCGGGGAAGAGACCCAGTACTTC,CASTPLEWRLGEETQYF
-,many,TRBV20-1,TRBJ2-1,TGCAGTGCTAGAGATCGGGGCCAGTCCTACAATGAGCAGTTCTTC,CSARDRGQSYNEQFF
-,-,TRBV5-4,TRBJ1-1,TGTGCCAGCATTAAATCGAACACTGAAGCTTTCTTT,CASIKSNTEAFF
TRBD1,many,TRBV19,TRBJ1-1,TGTGCCAGTAGCTTGGACAGGGTGGGTACTGAAGCTTTCTTT,CASSLDRVGTEAFF
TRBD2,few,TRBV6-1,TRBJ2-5,TGTGCCAGCACCGAAACGGGGGGGATCATGGGAGAGACCCAGTACTTC,CASTETGGIMGETQYF
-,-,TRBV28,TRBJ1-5,TGTGCCAGCAAGACGCAGGGTGCCGGCAATCAGCCCCAGCATTTT,CASKTQGAGNQPQHF
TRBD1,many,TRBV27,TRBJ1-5,TGTGCCAGCAGTCCCGTCGGGGGGACAGGGTCTCAGCCCCAGCATTTT,CASSPVGGTGSQPQHF
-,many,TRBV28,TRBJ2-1,TGTGCCAGCAGCGTTAATGGGGGCGCATATGAGCAGTTCTTC,CASSVNGGAYEQFF